A single sample is the source of the 26 T cell receptor beta chains below, sequenced in a study of T cells after yellow fever vaccination. MiXCR, run by TCRdb on the 5' RACE reads, gives a single entry per CDR3 protein. This table has tens of thousands of distinct CDR3 sequences, approximately 7.5% appearing once. The sample was CD8+ T cells sorted from PBMCs, taken on the day of the yellow fever booster vaccination. These receptors all stem from a man younger than 45 who received the YFV17D yellow fever vaccine.

This clonotype was detected many times. V gene TRBV14 combines with J gene TRBJ1-1, with TRBD1 as a possible D gene (5 bases). CDR3 length: 18 amino acids. V shed 0 bases and J shed 1 base, with 18 bases lying between them. Germline-derived CDR1 and CDR2 are SGHDN and FVKESK. The CDR3 sequence: CASSQDYPGLFGNTEAFF. Here the CDR3 DNA reads TGTGCCAGCAGCCAAGATTACCCAGGGTTATTTGGGAACACTGAAGCTTTCTTT.

This clonotype was counted ten times or more. The J gene is TRBJ2-7, the V gene TRBV27, with D perhaps given as TRBD1 or TRBD2 (6 bases each). V was pared by 4 bases and J by 6 bases, with 19 bases between. The CDR3 extends over 15 amino acids. CDR1 MNHEY and CDR2 SMNVEV come from the germline V gene (reference sequence). The DNA of the CDR3 is TGTGCCAGCAGTTCGGATGCGGGACAATACCTCGAGCAGTACTTC. Amino acids: CASSSDAGQYLEQYF.

The chain combines TRBV11-2 with TRBJ2-1, with D unclear. Germline V lookup: CDR1 SGHAT, CDR2 FQNNGV. The V end was cut by 2 bases, the J end by 8 bases, with 10 bases between. The CDR3 length is 13 residues. CDR3 sequence (DNA): TGTGCCAGCAGCTTAAACTTCGGAGATGAGCAGTTCTTC. It translates to CASSLNFGDEQFF.

This clonotype turned up a few times. V gene TRBV29-1 combines with J gene TRBJ2-7; D unclear. The CDR3 covers 15 residues. Trimming took 0 bases from V and 0 from J, leaving 12 bases between them. Germline-derived CDR1 and CDR2 are SQVTM and ANQGSEA. The CDR3 loop is CSVEEPAVSSYEQYF. The CDR3 bases are TGCAGCGTTGAAGAGCCCGCGGTAAGCTCCTACGAGCAGTACTTC.

This clonotype was detected only a few times. The rearrangement uses TRBV7-6 and TRBJ2-1; tentatively, D is TRBD1 or TRBD2 (7 bases each). V was cut by 8 bases and J by 8 bases, with 22 bases left in between. Per the germline V gene, CDR1 is SGHVS and CDR2 is FNYEAQ. CDR3 length: 15 residues. CDR3 protein: CASGKGAGEGHEQFF. The CDR3 DNA is TGTGCCAGCGGCAAGGGGGCGGGAGAGGGACATGAGCAGTTCTTC.

In this sample, this clonotype turned up a few times. This chain joins TRBV12-3 or TRBV12-4 and TRBJ2-5, with D perhaps being TRBD1 or TRBD2 (6 bases each). The V gene lost 3 bases and the J gene lost 3 bases, with 11 bases spanning the gap. CDR3 length equals 14 residues. The CDR3 loop reads CASSLAGHKETQYF. As DNA, the CDR3 is TGTGCCAGCAGTTTGGCGGGACACAAAGAGACCCAGTACTTC.

This clonotype was recorded a few times. The chain couples TRBV4-3 to TRBJ2-2, with D unresolved. V shed 6 bases and J shed 2 bases, with 10 bases lying between them. The CDR3 loop spans 14 amino acids. Germline values: CDR1 LGHNA, CDR2 YSLEER. CDR3 residues: CASSPYLNTGELFF. The CDR3, as DNA: TGCGCCAGCAGTCCCTACCTTAACACCGGGGAGCTGTTTTTT.

This clonotype was seen more than once but under ten times. The gene calls are TRBV6-6 and TRBJ2-3, with a tentative D call TRBD1 (6 bases). Trimming took 5 bases from V and 4 from J, leaving 10 bases between them. Germline CDR1 and CDR2: MNHNY and SVGAGI (reference sequence). The CDR3 length is 13 residues. CDR3 DNA sequence: TGTGCCAGCAGTCCTCAGGGGCCAGATACGCAGTATTTT. Residues: CASSPQGPDTQYF.

The chain recombines TRBV29-1 with TRBJ2-7, with TRBD2 matching over 10 bases. Germline-derived CDR1 and CDR2 are SQVTM and ANQGSEA. Unmatched junction bases numbered 8, after V lost 6 bases and J lost 0 bases. The CDR3 consists of 15 residues. The CDR3 is CSVETSGTSSYEQYF. CDR3 sequence (DNA): TGCAGCGTCGAAACTAGCGGGACTAGCTCCTACGAGCAGTACTTC.

This sequence joins TRBV5-1 and TRBJ2-3, with D possibly being TRBD2 (5 bases). Looked up from germline, CDR1 is SGHRS and CDR2 is YFSETQ. V lost 4 bases and J 2 bases, leaving 14 bases between the germline ends. The CDR3 has 15 amino acids. The CDR3 sequence is CASSPFGVHTDTQYF. CDR3 sequence (DNA): TGCGCCAGCAGCCCCTTCGGGGTGCACACAGATACGCAGTATTTT. Supplemented by reference TRBV5-1 and TRBJ2-3, the full variable domain reads KAGVTQTPRYLIKTRGQQVTLSCSPISGHRSVSWYQQTPGQGLQFLFEYFSETQRNKGNFPGRFSGRQFSNSRSEMNVSTLELGDSALYLCASSPFGVHTDTQYFGPGTRLTVL.

This clonotype was counted only a few times. The chain recombines TRBV6-2 or TRBV6-3 with TRBJ1-5; possibly TRBD1 for D (6 bases). V lost 6 bases to trimming and J lost 0 bases, with 15 bases between them. This CDR3 contains 16 residues. The germline V gene encodes CDR1 MNHEY and CDR2 SVGEGT. The CDR3 DNA is TGTGCCAGCAGCTTACCCAGGACAGTTAGCAATCAGCCCCAGCATTTT. Translated: CASSLPRTVSNQPQHF.

This clonotype has at least ten counts. The rearrangement links TRBV7-7 to TRBJ2-2; 8 bases are shared with TRBD2. J gave up 4 bases and V 5 bases, and 3 bases lay outside the gene matches. The germline V gene has CDR1 SSHAT and CDR2 FNYEAQ (reference sequence). This CDR3 comprises 14 residues. The CDR3 region has the DNA TGTGCCAGCAGCATAAGCGGGAGCACCGGGGAGCTGTTTTTT. This translates into CASSISGSTGELFF.

There are many counts of this clonotype. V is TRBV6-2 or TRBV6-3 and J is TRBJ2-7, with 13 bases lining up with TRBD2. Germline CDR1 is MNHEY and CDR2 is SVGEGT. CDR3 length equals 15 residues. Trimming removed 2 bases from V and 4 bases from J; junction bases left unmatched: 2. This CDR3 reads CASSYEGLAGYEQYF. For the CDR3, the DNA is TGTGCCAGCAGTTACGAGGGACTAGCGGGATACGAGCAGTACTTC.

This clonotype was recorded a few times. J is TRBJ2-7 and V is TRBV6-5; weak D call: TRBD2 (6 bases). The germline gives CDR1 MNHEY, CDR2 SVGAGI. The CDR3 sequence is 15 residues long. V was clipped by 2 bases and J by 0 bases, with 11 bases between them. CDR3 nucleotides: TGTGCCAGCAGTTACGGGGACTCTAGCTCCTACGAGCAGTACTTC. Encoded protein: CASSYGDSSSYEQYF.

This clonotype was observed a few times. The genes are TRBV11-2 and TRBJ1-1; D is unclear. CDR3 length: 12 amino acids. Trimming shortened V by 1 base and J by 11 bases, and 11 bases separated the two germline ends. CDR1 and CDR2 (germline): SGHAT, FQNNGV. The CDR3 DNA reads TGTGCCAGCAGCTTAGTCCGCGTGCAGGCTTTCTTT. It specifies CASSLVRVQAFF.

This clonotype occurred once. V usage is TRBV12-3 or TRBV12-4 and J usage is TRBJ1-1, with no clear D. The CDR3 sequence is 12 residues long. The V end was cut by 9 bases, the J end by 4 bases, with 12 bases between. The CDR3 DNA reads TGTGCCAGTAGCGTAGGGTCCACTGAAGCTTTCTTT. Residues: CASSVGSTEAFF.

The chain is built from TRBV9 and TRBJ2-7, with 8 bases aligning to TRBD1. Trimming cost V 3 bases and J 3 bases; bases outside gene matches: 8. CDR3 length equals 15 residues. CDR1 is SGDLS, CDR2 YYNGEE, per germline. The CDR3 is CASSDGTGKIYEQYF. The CDR3 DNA sequence: TGTGCCAGCAGCGATGGGACAGGCAAGATCTACGAGCAGTACTTC.

The sample holds a few counts of this clonotype. The chain recombines TRBV7-9 with TRBJ2-1; D possibly corresponds to TRBD2 (5 bases). V gave up 8 bases and J gave up 0 bases, with 14 bases separating them. Germline V CDR1 and CDR2: SEHNR, FQNEAQ (reference sequence). This CDR3 has 15 residues. The CDR3 DNA sequence: TGTGCCAGCGTCCGGAAGGCGGGCTCCTACAATGAGCAGTTCTTC. Amino acid sequence: CASVRKAGSYNEQFF.

On this clonotype: A read error is possible here, since a much larger clone lies one base away. The rearrangement uses TRBV4-3 and TRBJ2-5; 7 bases align to TRBD2. The V gene end was trimmed by 0 bases and the J gene end by 5 bases; junction bases not matched to a gene: 6. Germline V gene sequence: CDR1 LGHNA, CDR2 YSLEER. The CDR3 has 15 amino acids. Here the CDR3 reads CASSQDAGVSETQYF. The CDR3 DNA is TGCGCCAGCAGCCAAGATGCGGGAGTGAGCGAGACCCAGTACTTC.

The genes are TRBV20-1 and TRBJ2-5, with a weak D call TRBD2 (5 bases). This CDR3 has 14 amino acids. CDR1 is DFQATT and CDR2 is SNEGSKA in the germline V gene (reference sequence). Trimming cost V 5 bases and J 5 bases, with 18 bases left between them. CDR3 sequence: CSAGPPGGYETQYF. CDR3 DNA sequence: TGCAGTGCTGGGCCCCCCGGCGGGTACGAGACCCAGTACTTC.

This clonotype occurred a few times. This rearrangement joins TRBV18 to TRBJ2-1; TRBD1 matches 7 bases. V lost 3 bases to trimming and J lost 0 bases; unmatched junction nucleotides: 5. The CDR3 is 16 residues long. The germline V gene has CDR1 KGHSH and CDR2 LQKENI. CDR3 sequence (DNA): TGTGCCAGCTCACCCCAGGGGGATAGCTCCTACAATGAGCAGTTCTTC. Encoded protein: CASSPQGDSSYNEQFF.

As concerns this clonotype: This sequence may be a read error, since a much larger clone differs from it by one base. The J gene is TRBJ2-3, the V gene TRBV2; D is unclear. Trimming cost V 4 bases and J 6 bases, with 14 bases left between them. CDR1 SNHLY and CDR2 FYNNEI come from the germline V gene. There are 14 residues in the CDR3. The CDR3 spells CASSVAPAPDTQYF. The CDR3 DNA sequence: TGTGCCAGCAGTGTCGCTCCGGCCCCCGATACGCAGTATTTT.

The chain employs TRBV7-8 and TRBJ2-1; D unresolved. CDR1 and CDR2 (germline): SGHVS, FQNEAQ. CDR3 length: 16 residues. The ends were cut back, 4 bases at V and 0 bases at J, with 13 bases in the middle. As DNA, the CDR3 is TGTGCCAGCAGCTCCTTAGAGATGTTCTCCTACAATGAGCAGTTCTTC. This sequence encodes CASSSLEMFSYNEQFF.

In its sample, this clonotype was seen a few times. V gene TRBV7-2 combines with J gene TRBJ2-1, with D hard to call. V was shortened by 5 bases and J by 10 bases, with 9 bases between the two germline ends. This CDR3 contains 11 residues. Germline V gives CDR1 SGHTA, CDR2 FQGNSA. In DNA, the CDR3 is TGTGCCAGCAGCCTCTCGCCCGAGCAGTTCTTC. Protein sequence: CASSLSPEQFF.

J is TRBJ2-1 and V is TRBV15; no firm D call. V was shortened by 5 bases and J by 1 base, with 15 bases between the two germline ends. This CDR3 is built from 16 residues. Per germline, CDR1 LNHNV and CDR2 YYDKDF (reference sequence). Here the CDR3 DNA reads TGTGCCACCAGCGAACCAAAGGAGAGATCCTACAATGAGCAGTTCTTC. Translation gives CATSEPKERSYNEQFF.

This clonotype appeared a few times. This chain links TRBV7-9 with TRBJ2-1; D unresolved. V gave up 1 base and J gave up 0 bases, with 7 bases separating them. Germline V gene sequence: CDR1 SEHNR, CDR2 FQNEAQ (reference sequence). The CDR3 spans 15 residues. CDR3 DNA: TGTGCCAGCAGCTTAGACGTTAGCTCCTACAATGAGCAGTTCTTC. Translating it yields CASSLDVSSYNEQFF.